A selection of T cell receptor beta chains follows, all from one sample in a study of blood T cells in healthy people across ages. In TCRdb, the 5' RACE reads were re-called with MiXCR into one record per CDR3 protein. The table lists 1 million or so distinct CDR3 sequences, about 23% of them singletons. Another study also made use of these data, one on T cells of mothers and their children.

Sequenced material: blood. These receptors originate from a girl aged 2 to 9 in good health. Both conserved end residues are part of each CDR3. Each record gives: V gene, clone size, J gene, D gene, CDR3 DNA, CDR3 protein. A D gene is named only where the DNA matches it firmly. Expanded clones get a size class; other rows say once, few or many, or leave the size out.

TRBV6-2/TRBV6-3	once	TRBJ2-2	TRBD2	TGTGCCAGCAGTTTCCATCGGACTAGCGAAAGCGGGGAGCTGTTTTTT	CASSFHRTSESGELFF
TRBV10-1	-	TRBJ2-3	-	TGCGCCAGCAGGGAACCCAACACAGATACGCAGTATTTT	CASREPNTDTQYF
TRBV20-1	-	TRBJ2-1	-	TGCAGTGCAAGGGCCCTTCAACTATACAATGAGCAGTTCTTC	CSARALQLYNEQFF
TRBV7-2	-	TRBJ2-1	TRBD1	TGTGCCAGCAGCTTATTACCCCTCAGGGGGCGAAGTAATGAGCAGTTCTTC	CASSLLPLRGRSNEQFF
TRBV18	few	TRBJ1-1	-	TGTGCCAGCTCACCAGTAGGAGGGGACTTAGTAAGGAACACTGAAGCTTTCTTT	CASSPVGGDLVRNTEAFF
TRBV27	-	TRBJ2-4	-	TGTGCCAGCAGGACGTTAGGCAAAAACATTCAGTACTTC	CASRTLGKNIQYF
TRBV27	few	TRBJ1-5	TRBD1	TGTGCCAGCCGCTTGGGTGGGACAGGGGGCTCTCAGCCCCAGCATTTT	CASRLGGTGGSQPQHF
TRBV7-8	-	TRBJ2-7	-	TGTGCCAGCAGCCGAGGGACCCTGTCTTCTGACGAGCAGTACTTC	CASSRGTLSSDEQYF
TRBV12-3/TRBV12-4	few	TRBJ2-2	-	TGTGCCAGCAGCTTGGTCGACACCGGGGAGCTGTTTTTT	CASSLVDTGELFF
TRBV28	-	TRBJ2-5	TRBD1	TGTGCCAGCAGAGTCTGGACAGGGGGCAAAGAGACCCAGTACTTC	CASRVWTGGKETQYF
TRBV12-3/TRBV12-4	-	TRBJ2-1	-	TGTGCCAGCAGTGCAGAGCAGTTCTTC	CASSAEQFF
TRBV20-1	few	TRBJ2-7	TRBD2	TGCAGTGCTAGGGCCACTAGCGGCTACTCCTACGAGCAGTACTTC	CSARATSGYSYEQYF
TRBV29-1	few	TRBJ2-3	-	TGCAGCGCGGTGGCGGTTGGATATACGCAGTATTTT	CSAVAVGYTQYF
TRBV4-3	-	TRBJ1-2	TRBD1	TGCGCCAGCAGCCCCGAACGGGACAGGGGATACTATGGCTACACCTTC	CASSPERDRGYYGYTF
TRBV7-3	-	TRBJ1-1	-	TGTGCCAGCAGCTCTAAGGGGGGTCAAGCTTTCTTT	CASSSKGGQAFF
TRBV9	-	TRBJ2-7	TRBD1	TGTGCCAGCAGCGTAGGGGGACAGGTGGAGGTCTACGAGCAGTACTTC	CASSVGGQVEVYEQYF
TRBV12-3/TRBV12-4	few	TRBJ1-1	TRBD1	TGTGCCAGCAGACCTGACAGGGGTTACACTGAAGCTTTCTTT	CASRPDRGYTEAFF
TRBV3-1	-	TRBJ2-4	-	TGTGCCAGCGGGACCGAGGAAAACATTCAGTACTTC	CASGTEENIQYF
TRBV29-1	-	TRBJ2-1	-	TGCAGCGTTATCAGGCCAGAAAACAATGAGCAGTTCTTC	CSVIRPENNEQFF
TRBV20-1	few	TRBJ2-3	-	TGCAGTGCTAGAATGAACAGGGTCGCTACAGATACGCAGTATTTT	CSARMNRVATDTQYF
TRBV20-1	-	TRBJ1-4	-	TGCAGCGGCCTTAGTCGTAATAGTGGGCTGTTTTTT	CSGLSRNSGLFF
TRBV20-1	few	TRBJ2-2	TRBD2	TGCAGTGCTAGCCCTAGCGGGACTACCGGGGAGCTGTTTTTT	CSASPSGTTGELFF
TRBV12-3/TRBV12-4	-	TRBJ2-7	TRBD1	TGTGCCAGCAGTTCGGACAGGGTCGCTTCCGAGCAGTACTTC	CASSSDRVASEQYF
TRBV3-1	-	TRBJ2-1	-	TGTGCCAGCAGATCTCAGGGGAGTGCTGAGCAGTTCTTC	CASRSQGSAEQFF
TRBV5-6	few	TRBJ2-3	TRBD2	TGTGCCAGCACCCCCGGGGCGGGAGACGATAAAGATACGCAGTATTTT	CASTPGAGDDKDTQYF
TRBV6-1	few	TRBJ2-7	TRBD2	TGTGCCAGCAGTGAGGAAATGACTAGCGGGGTCGAGCAGTACTTC	CASSEEMTSGVEQYF
TRBV4-1	-	TRBJ2-5	TRBD1	TGCGCCAGCAGCCAGGGACAGGGGGTTGCCCAGTACTTC	CASSQGQGVAQYF
TRBV5-1	-	TRBJ2-6	-	TGCGCCAGCGGTATCAGGGAGAAAGGCTCTGGGGCCAACGTCCTGACTTTC	CASGIREKGSGANVLTF
TRBV25-1	few	TRBJ2-1	TRBD2	TGTGCCAGCAGTGAATACGGTAGCGGGAGCAATGAGCAGTTCTTC	CASSEYGSGSNEQFF
TRBV11-2	many	TRBJ2-5	-	TGTGCCAGCAGCCCGACATCGATCCAAGAGACCCAGTACTTC	CASSPTSIQETQYF
TRBV7-3	-	TRBJ2-1	TRBD2	TGTGCCAGCAGCTTAATGGCGGGAGCGTCCTACAATGAGCAGTTCTTC	CASSLMAGASYNEQFF
TRBV10-3	-	TRBJ2-7	-	TGTGCCATCAGTGAGTCTCGAGTTGGTCGGGTCACCGCCAACGAGCAGTACTTC	CAISESRVGRVTANEQYF
TRBV28	few	TRBJ1-2	-	TGTGCCAGCAGTCCTTTAGCCGAGAGCAATATGGGGAACTATGGCTACACCTTC	CASSPLAESNMGNYGYTF
TRBV4-1	few	TRBJ2-2	-	TGCGCCAGCAGCCACCCCTCGACCCTTATGGAGCCGAACACCGGGGAGCTGTTTTTT	CASSHPSTLMEPNTGELFF
TRBV5-5	-	TRBJ2-3	-	TGTGCCAGCAGCTGGTGGGGTGAGGATACGCAGTATTTT	CASSWWGEDTQYF
TRBV19	few	TRBJ2-1	-	TGTGCCAGTAGTTCGATGTTCCTAAATGAGCAGTTCTTC	CASSSMFLNEQFF
TRBV6-5	-	TRBJ1-5	TRBD1	TGTGCCAGCAAGGGACAGGGTAATTCGCCCCAGCATTTT	CASKGQGNSPQHF
TRBV7-8	few	TRBJ2-1	TRBD2	TGTGCCAGCAGCTCCAGGATTTGGGGGACTAGCGGAACATTAAACCTCAATGAGCAGTTCTTC	CASSSRIWGTSGTLNLNEQFF
TRBV6-1	-	TRBJ2-6	-	TGTGCCAGCAGTATGGAGGGCTCTGGGGCCAACGTCCTGACTTTC	CASSMEGSGANVLTF
TRBV20-1	-	TRBJ1-5	-	TGCAGTGCTACTATCAACAGGAATCAGCCCCAGCATTTT	CSATINRNQPQHF
TRBV28	-	TRBJ2-7	-	TGTGCCAGCAGTCCGTTGGGGGTCCACGAGCGGTACTTC	CASSPLGVHERYF
TRBV21-1	-	TRBJ1-1	-	TGTGCCAGCAGCAAAAGGGGCCGCTCGGACACTGAAGCTTTCTTT	CASSKRGRSDTEAFF
TRBV6-2/TRBV6-3	-	TRBJ2-5	TRBD2	TGTGCCAGCAGCCAGACTAGCGGGGGCGACGGATTGCGAGAGACCCAGTACTTC	CASSQTSGGDGLRETQYF
TRBV7-2	few	TRBJ1-1	-	TGTGCCAGCAGCTTAGAGGGAGGGCGGAGGGCTGAAGCTTTCTTT	CASSLEGGRRAEAFF
TRBV13	few	TRBJ1-6	-	TGTGCCAGCAGCTCGGGACCGCGGGGTTCACCCCTCCACTTT	CASSSGPRGSPLHF
TRBV20-1	-	TRBJ2-7	-	TGCAGTGCTAGAGATATGGCCCGAGCCGTCGGCTACGAGCAGTACTTC	CSARDMARAVGYEQYF
TRBV11-2	-	TRBJ1-1	-	TGTGCCAGCAGCTCTCTCCGGACGTACGAGTTGAACACTGAAGCTTTCTTT	CASSSLRTYELNTEAFF
TRBV29-1	many	TRBJ2-1	TRBD2	TGCAGCGTCCTTCTAGCGGGAGTTGAGAATGAGCAGTTCTTC	CSVLLAGVENEQFF
TRBV2	few	TRBJ2-7	-	TGTGCCAGCTGGGGACCAGAACCACAGGGATCCTACGAGCAGTACTTC	CASWGPEPQGSYEQYF
TRBV5-1	-	TRBJ2-1	-	TGCGCCGGATACCCTTTTGGGGGACGCAATGAGCAGTTCTTC	CAGYPFGGRNEQFF
TRBV5-8	-	TRBJ1-1	TRBD1	TGTGCCAGCAGCCTGGGAGGACAGGTCCTCTTAGAAGCTTTCTTT	CASSLGGQVLLEAFF
TRBV12-3/TRBV12-4	-	TRBJ2-1	-	TGTGCCAGCATCAAGGAAAATGAGCAGTTCTTC	CASIKENEQFF
TRBV20-1	-	TRBJ2-7	TRBD1	TGCAGTGCTAGCGGGGACAGGGTTACCTACGAGCAGTACTTC	CSASGDRVTYEQYF
TRBV12-3/TRBV12-4	-	TRBJ1-5	-	TGTGCCAGCAGTTCAGGGGCAACCCGGACCTATAGCAATCAGCCCCAGCATTTT	CASSSGATRTYSNQPQHF